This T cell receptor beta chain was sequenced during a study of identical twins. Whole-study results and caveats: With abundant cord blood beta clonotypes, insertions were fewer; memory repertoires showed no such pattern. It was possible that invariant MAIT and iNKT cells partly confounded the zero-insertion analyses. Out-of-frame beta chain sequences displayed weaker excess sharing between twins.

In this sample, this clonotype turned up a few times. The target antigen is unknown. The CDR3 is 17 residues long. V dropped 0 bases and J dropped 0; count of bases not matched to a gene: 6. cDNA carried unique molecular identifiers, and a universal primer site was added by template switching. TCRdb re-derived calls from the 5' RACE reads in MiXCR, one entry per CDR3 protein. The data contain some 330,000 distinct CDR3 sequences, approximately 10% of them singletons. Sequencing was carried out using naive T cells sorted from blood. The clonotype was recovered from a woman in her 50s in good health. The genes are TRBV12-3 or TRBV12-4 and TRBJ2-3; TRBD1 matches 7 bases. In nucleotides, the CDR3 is TGTGCCAGCAGTTTAGCTTTTGACAGGGCAAGCACAGATACGCAGTATTTT. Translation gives CASSLAFDRASTDTQYF.